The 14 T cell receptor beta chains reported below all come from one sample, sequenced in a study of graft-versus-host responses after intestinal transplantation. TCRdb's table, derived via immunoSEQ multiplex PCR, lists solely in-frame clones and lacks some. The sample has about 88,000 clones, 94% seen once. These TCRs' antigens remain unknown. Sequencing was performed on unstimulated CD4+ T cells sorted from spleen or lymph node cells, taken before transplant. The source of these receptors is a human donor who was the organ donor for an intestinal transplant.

CDR3 protein: CASSPATGELFF. CDR3 nucleotide sequence: TGTGCCAGCAGCCCGGCCACCGGGGAGCTGTTTTTT. The chain carries TRBV11-3 and TRBJ2-2; no definite D call. Germline-derived CDR1 and CDR2 are SGHNT and YENEEA. With 5 bases removed from V and 4 bases from J, the gap between germline ends came to 5 bases. This CDR3 region has 12 residues.

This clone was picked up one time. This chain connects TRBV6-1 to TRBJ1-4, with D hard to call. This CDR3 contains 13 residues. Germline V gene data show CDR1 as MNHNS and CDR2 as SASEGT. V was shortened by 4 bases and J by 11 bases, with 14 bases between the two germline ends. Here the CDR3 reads CASSGHPTIKLFF. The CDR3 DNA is TGTGCCAGCAGTGGACATCCTACCATCAAACTGTTTTTT.

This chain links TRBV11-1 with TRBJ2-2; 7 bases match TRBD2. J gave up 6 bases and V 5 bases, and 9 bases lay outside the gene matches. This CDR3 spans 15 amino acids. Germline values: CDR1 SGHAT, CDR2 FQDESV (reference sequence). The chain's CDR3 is CASSAAARGAGELFF. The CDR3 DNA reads TGTGCCAGCAGCGCCGCTGCTCGGGGGGCCGGGGAGCTGTTTTTT. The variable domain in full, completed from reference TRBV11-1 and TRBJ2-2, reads EAEVAQSPRYKITEKSQAVAFWCDPISGHATLYWYRQILGQGPELLVQFQDESVVDDSQLPKDRFSAERLKGVDSTLKIQPAELGDSAMYLCASSAAARGAGELFFGEGSRLTVL.

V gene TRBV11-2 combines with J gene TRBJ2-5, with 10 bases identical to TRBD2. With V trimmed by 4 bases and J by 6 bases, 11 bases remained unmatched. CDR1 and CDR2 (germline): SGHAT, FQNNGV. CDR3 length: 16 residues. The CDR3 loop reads CASSSTGVAGGKTQYF. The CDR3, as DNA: TGTGCCAGCAGCTCCACGGGGGTAGCGGGGGGAAAGACCCAGTACTTC.

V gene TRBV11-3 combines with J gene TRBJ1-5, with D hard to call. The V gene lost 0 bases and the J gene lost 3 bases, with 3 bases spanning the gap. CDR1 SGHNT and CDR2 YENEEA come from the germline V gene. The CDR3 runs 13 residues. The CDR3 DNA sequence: TGTGCCAGCAGCTTAGAACTCAATCAGCCCCAGCATTTT. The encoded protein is CASSLELNQPQHF.

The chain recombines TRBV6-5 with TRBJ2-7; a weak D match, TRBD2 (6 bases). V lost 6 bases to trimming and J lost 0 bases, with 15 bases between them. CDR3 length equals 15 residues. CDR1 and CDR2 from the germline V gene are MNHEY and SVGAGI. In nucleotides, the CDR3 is TGTGCCAGCAGCCCCTCTGGGGGACTCTCCTACGAGCAGTACTTC. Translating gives CASSPSGGLSYEQYF.

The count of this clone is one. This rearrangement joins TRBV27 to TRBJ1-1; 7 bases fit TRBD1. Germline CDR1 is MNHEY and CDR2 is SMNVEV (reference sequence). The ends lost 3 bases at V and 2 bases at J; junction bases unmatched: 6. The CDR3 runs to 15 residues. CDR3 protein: CASSFRGQQNTEAFF. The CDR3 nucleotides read TGTGCCAGCAGTTTCCGGGGACAGCAAAACACTGAAGCTTTCTTT.

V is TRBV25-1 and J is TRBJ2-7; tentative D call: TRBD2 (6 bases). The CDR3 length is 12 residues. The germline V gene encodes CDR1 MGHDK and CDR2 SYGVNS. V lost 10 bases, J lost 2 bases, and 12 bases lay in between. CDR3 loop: CATRAGTYEQYF. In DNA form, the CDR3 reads TGTGCCACCCGGGCGGGGACCTACGAGCAGTACTTC.

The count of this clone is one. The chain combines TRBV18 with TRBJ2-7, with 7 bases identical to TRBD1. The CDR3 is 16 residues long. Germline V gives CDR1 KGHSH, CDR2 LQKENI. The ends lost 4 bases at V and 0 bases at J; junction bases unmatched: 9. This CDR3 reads CASSLRPTGSSYEQYF. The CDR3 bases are TGTGCCAGCTCACTACGCCCGACAGGGTCCTCCTACGAGCAGTACTTC.

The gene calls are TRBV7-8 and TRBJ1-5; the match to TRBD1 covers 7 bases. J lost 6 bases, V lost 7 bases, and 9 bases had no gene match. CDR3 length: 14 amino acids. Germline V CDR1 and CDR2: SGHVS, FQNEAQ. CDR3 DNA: TGTGCCAGCACCACCCTACAGGGGAGTCAGCCCCAGCATTTT. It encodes CASTTLQGSQPQHF.

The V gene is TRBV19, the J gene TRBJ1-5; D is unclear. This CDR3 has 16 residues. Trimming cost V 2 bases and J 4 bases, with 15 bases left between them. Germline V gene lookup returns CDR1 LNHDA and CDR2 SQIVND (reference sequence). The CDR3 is CASSIMLTWENQPQHF. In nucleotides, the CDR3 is TGTGCCAGTAGTATAATGTTAACGTGGGAGAATCAGCCCCAGCATTTT. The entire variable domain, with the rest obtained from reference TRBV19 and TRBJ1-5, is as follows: DGGITQSPKYLFRKEGQNVTLSCEQNLNHDAMYWYRQDPGQGLRLIYYSQIVNDFQKGDIAEGYSVSREKKESFPLTVTSAQKNPTAFYLCASSIMLTWENQPQHFGDGTRLSIL.

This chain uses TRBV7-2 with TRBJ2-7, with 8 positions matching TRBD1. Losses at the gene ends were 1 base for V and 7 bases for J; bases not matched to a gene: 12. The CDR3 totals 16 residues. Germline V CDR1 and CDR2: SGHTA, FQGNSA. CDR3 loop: CASSLVLGQGEKEQYF. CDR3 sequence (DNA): TGTGCCAGCAGCTTAGTACTAGGACAGGGCGAGAAGGAGCAGTACTTC.

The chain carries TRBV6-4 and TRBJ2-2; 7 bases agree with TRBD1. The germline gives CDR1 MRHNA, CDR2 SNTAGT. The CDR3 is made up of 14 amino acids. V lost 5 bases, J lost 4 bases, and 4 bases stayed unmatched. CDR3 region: CASSSDRATGELFF. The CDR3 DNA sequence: TGTGCCAGCAGTTCTGACAGGGCCACCGGGGAGCTGTTTTTT.

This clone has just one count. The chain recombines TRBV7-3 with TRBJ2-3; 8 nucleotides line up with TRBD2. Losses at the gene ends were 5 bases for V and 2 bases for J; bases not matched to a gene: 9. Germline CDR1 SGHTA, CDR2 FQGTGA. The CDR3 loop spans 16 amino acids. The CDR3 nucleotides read TGTGCCAGCAGCAGGTTAGGGACTAGGAACACAGATACGCAGTATTTT. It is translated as CASSRLGTRNTDTQYF.